The 22 T cell receptor beta chains below all came from one sample that was sequenced in a study of blood T cell repertoires in COVID-19. Measured with immunoSEQ multiplex PCR; TCRdb has only the in-frame clones, and not every one. The table has about 160,000 clones, 82% seen once; the top ten hold 15% to 20%. Sequencing was performed on PBMCs or T cells enriched from blood (not recorded which). The receptors stem from a man aged 60 to 69 who had recovered from COVID-19.

V is TRBV21-1 and J is TRBJ1-1. TRBV21-1 is flagged as a pseudogene. The CDR3 extends over 15 amino acids. Written as DNA, the CDR3 is TGTGCCAGCAGCAAGGGGAGGGGGAAGAACACTGAAGCTTTCTTT. As protein: CASSKGRGKNTEAFF.

This chain links TRBV11-3 with TRBJ2-1; D uncertain. The CDR3 has 15 amino acids. Trimming shortened V by 5 bases and J by 0 bases, and 11 bases separated the two germline ends. In germline, CDR1 is SGHNT, CDR2 YENEEA. The DNA for the CDR3 is TGTGCCAGCAGCCCGATGCCGAGCTCCTACAATGAGCAGTTCTTC. This sequence encodes CASSPMPSSYNEQFF.

V gene TRBV6-5 combines with J gene TRBJ1-1; TRBD1 aligns across 10 bases. Per the germline V gene, CDR1 is MNHEY and CDR2 is SVGAGI. The length of the CDR3 is 14 residues. CDR3 nucleotide sequence: TGTGAGGTGAAGACAGGGGGCTTGAACACTGAAGCTTTCTTT. Amino acid sequence: CEVKTGGLNTEAFF.

The chain uses TRBV6-5 and TRBJ1-2, with D possibly matching TRBD1 (5 bases). V lost 7 bases to trimming and J lost 5 bases, with 17 bases between them. Germline V gene sequence: CDR1 MNHEY, CDR2 SVGAGI. This CDR3 has 14 residues. CDR3 in DNA: TGTGCCAGCACCGTGGACAAGACGGTGTATGGCTACACCTTC. Translated, it gives CASTVDKTVYGYTF.

The chain recombines TRBV7-6 with TRBJ2-3; 9 positions agree with TRBD2. Per germline, CDR1 SGHVS and CDR2 FNYEAQ. V lost 0 bases, J lost 2 bases, and 3 bases stayed unmatched. The CDR3 spans 16 residues. This CDR3 reads CASSLAGLANTDTQYF. Here the CDR3 DNA reads TGTGCCAGCAGCTTAGCCGGACTAGCGAACACAGATACGCAGTATTTT.

The chain recombines TRBV28 with TRBJ2-5; TRBD2 matches at 13 bases. J lost 0 bases, V lost 5 bases, and 9 bases had no gene match. Germline V gene data show CDR1 as MDHEN and CDR2 as SYDVKM. This CDR3 has 18 amino acids. CDR3 DNA: TGTGCCAGCAGTCCGTCGGGACTAGCGGGATTGTACCAAGAGACCCAGTACTTC. It specifies CASSPSGLAGLYQETQYF.

This chain links TRBV7-6 with TRBJ2-1; D uncertain. The CDR3 is made up of 16 amino acids. Trimming shortened V by 2 bases and J by 6 bases, and 17 bases separated the two germline ends. Germline V gives CDR1 SGHVS, CDR2 FNYEAQ. The CDR3 protein is CASSLNQIGGSNEQFF. In DNA, the CDR3 is TGTGCCAGCAGCTTAAATCAGATCGGCGGATCCAATGAGCAGTTCTTC.

The genes are TRBV25-1 and TRBJ2-1; D is perhaps TRBD1 (6 bases). Germline CDR1 reads MGHDK; CDR2 reads SYGVNS. With 5 bases removed from V and 5 bases from J, the gap between germline ends came to 16 bases. CDR3 length equals 15 residues. The CDR3: CASSHGTQTHNEQFF. The CDR3 region has the DNA TGTGCCAGCAGTCACGGGACACAAACGCACAATGAGCAGTTCTTC.

This chain uses TRBV7-9 with TRBJ2-2; unclear D gene. The CDR3 loop spans 13 amino acids. V gave up 6 bases and J gave up 6 bases, with 11 bases separating them. In germline, CDR1 is SEHNR, CDR2 FQNEAQ (reference sequence). The CDR3 DNA follows: TGTGCCAGCAGTCTTGCGTCGTCCGGGGAGCTGTTTTTT. It yields the protein CASSLASSGELFF.

This rearrangement joins TRBV7-9 to TRBJ2-6; 9 bases match TRBD1. CDR1 SEHNR and CDR2 FQNEAQ come from the germline V gene (reference sequence). Trimming took 6 bases from V and 1 from J; bases not matched to a gene: 7. CDR3 length: 17 residues. The CDR3 DNA is TGTGCCAGCAGTTACGGGACAGGGATGTCTGGGGCCAACGTCCTGACTTTC. This translates into CASSYGTGMSGANVLTF.

J is TRBJ2-1 and V is TRBV24-1; the match to TRBD2 covers 8 bases. The CDR3 runs to 13 residues. With V trimmed by 8 bases and J by 3 bases, 2 bases remained unmatched. From germline, CDR1 is KGHDR and CDR2 SFDVKD. CDR3 residues: CATTGTSYNEQFF. CDR3 nucleotide sequence: TGTGCCACCACGGGGACTAGCTACAATGAGCAGTTCTTC.

The table lists this clone with a few counts. CDR3 DNA sequence: TGTGCCAGCAGTTTTGAGGGTGGCGGCGGGGATACGCAGTATTTT. It yields the protein CASSFEGGGGDTQYF. J is TRBJ2-3 and V is TRBV27; possible D gene TRBD2, 5 bases. From germline, CDR1 is MNHEY and CDR2 SMNVEV (reference sequence). The CDR3 has 15 residues. Trimming removed 3 bases from V and 6 bases from J, with 16 bases in between.

The chain couples TRBV18 to TRBJ1-3, with TRBD1 identical over 8 bases. Unmatched junction bases numbered 5, after V lost 6 bases and J lost 4 bases. Germline CDR1 is KGHSH and CDR2 is LQKENI. CDR3 length: 14 residues. The CDR3 DNA reads as TGTGCCAGCTCCCCGACAGGGGCAGGAAACACCATATATTTT. It codes for CASSPTGAGNTIYF.

This rearrangement joins TRBV24-1 to TRBJ1-5, with a possible D match to TRBD1 (6 bases). The V end lost 9 bases, the J end lost 3 bases, and 23 bases lay between the germline ends. The germline V gene has CDR1 KGHDR and CDR2 SFDVKD. The CDR3 sequence is 17 residues long. The CDR3 is CATSPSSPRGPNQPQHF. For the CDR3, the DNA is TGTGCCACCTCCCCCTCTAGCCCCAGGGGACCCAATCAGCCCCAGCATTTT.

The rearrangement links TRBV28 to TRBJ2-1; D gene ambiguous. Trimming stripped 2 bases from V and 5 bases from J, with 4 bases between. Germline values: CDR1 MDHEN, CDR2 SYDVKM. CDR3 length equals 12 residues. CDR3 coding DNA: TGTGCCAGCAGTTTACTTCACAATGAGCAGTTCTTC. Translation: CASSLLHNEQFF.

V is TRBV7-6 and J is TRBJ2-7, with a weak D call TRBD2 (6 bases). The V gene's germline CDR1 is SGHVS and CDR2 FNYEAQ. V was trimmed by 1 base and J by 4 bases, leaving 11 bases between them. This CDR3 region has 14 residues. Here the CDR3 reads CASSLGGGAYEQYF. The CDR3 nucleotides are TGTGCCAGCAGCTTAGGGGGAGGCGCTTACGAGCAGTACTTC.

This rearrangement joins TRBV18 to TRBJ2-1; possible D gene TRBD1, 8 bases. Germline V gives CDR1 KGHSH, CDR2 LQKENI. The CDR3 spans 15 residues. Trimming stripped 1 base from V and 12 bases from J, with 19 bases between. The CDR3 coding sequence is TGTGCCAGCTCACCACTGGACAGGGAGGGAACGGGGCAGTTCTTC. Its translation: CASSPLDREGTGQFF. The variable domain in full, with the rest retrieved from reference TRBV18 and TRBJ2-1, is NAGVMQNPRHLVRRRGQEARLRCSPMKGHSHVYWYRQLPEEGLKFMVYLQKENIIDESGMPKERFSAEFPKEGPSILRIQQVVRGDSAAYFCASSPLDREGTGQFFGPGTRLTVL.

This chain connects TRBV11-1 to TRBJ2-5; the match to TRBD1 covers 7 bases. CDR1 is SGHAT, CDR2 FQDESV, per germline (reference sequence). V lost 5 bases to trimming and J lost 4 bases; unmatched junction nucleotides: 10. The CDR3 is 15 amino acids. CDR3 residues: CASSPSRGNGETQYF. The CDR3, as DNA: TGTGCCAGCAGCCCAAGCAGGGGGAACGGAGAGACCCAGTACTTC.

The chain joins TRBV2 to TRBJ1-2; TRBD1 is a possible D gene (6 bases). CDR3 size: 14 residues. In germline, CDR1 is SNHLY, CDR2 FYNNEI. The V gene lost 3 bases and the J gene lost 4 bases, with 12 bases spanning the gap. In DNA form, the CDR3 reads TGTGCCAGCAGTGATGAGACAGGACCCTATGGCTACACCTTC. Translating gives CASSDETGPYGYTF.

This rearrangement joins TRBV6-6 to TRBJ1-2, with D possibly TRBD1 on 6 matching bases. V was shortened by 7 bases and J by 4 bases, with 16 bases between the two germline ends. The CDR3 is 14 amino acids. Germline V gives CDR1 MNHNY, CDR2 SVGAGI (reference sequence). Here the CDR3 DNA reads TGTGCCAGCAATGGACAGCTAGATTCCTATGGCTACACCTTC. This translates into CASNGQLDSYGYTF.

The chain employs TRBV7-9 and TRBJ1-1; no reliable D call. V gave up 1 base and J gave up 7 bases, with 7 bases separating them. CDR3 size: 12 residues. From germline, CDR1 is SEHNR and CDR2 FQNEAQ (reference sequence). The CDR3 sequence: CASSLEADEAFF. The CDR3, as DNA: TGTGCCAGCAGCTTAGAGGCGGATGAAGCTTTCTTT.

This rearrangement joins TRBV5-1 to TRBJ2-1; TRBD2 agrees at 7 bases. The CDR3 spans 16 residues. In germline, CDR1 is SGHRS, CDR2 YFSETQ. J was trimmed by 6 bases and V by 4 bases; bases with no gene match: 13. The CDR3 nucleotides are TGCGCCAGCAGCCCGAGTGGGGGGGTGCCTCTCAATGAGCAGTTCTTC. It codes for CASSPSGGVPLNEQFF.